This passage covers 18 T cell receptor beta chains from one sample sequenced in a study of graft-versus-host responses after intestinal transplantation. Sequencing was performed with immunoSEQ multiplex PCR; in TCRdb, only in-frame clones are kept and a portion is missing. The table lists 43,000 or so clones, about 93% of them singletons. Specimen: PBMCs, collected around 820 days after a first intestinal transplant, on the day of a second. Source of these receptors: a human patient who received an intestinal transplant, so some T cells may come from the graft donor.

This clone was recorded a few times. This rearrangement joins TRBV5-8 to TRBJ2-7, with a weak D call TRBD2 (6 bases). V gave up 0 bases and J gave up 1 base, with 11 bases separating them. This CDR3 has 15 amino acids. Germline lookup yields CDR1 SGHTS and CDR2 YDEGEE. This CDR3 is CASSLVAALSYEQYF. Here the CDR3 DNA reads TGTGCCAGCAGCTTGGTAGCGGCTTTGTCCTACGAGCAGTACTTC. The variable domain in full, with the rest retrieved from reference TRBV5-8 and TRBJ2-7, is EAGVTQSPTHLIKTRGQQATLRCSPISGHTSVYWYQQALGLGLQFLLWYDEGEERNRGNFPPRFSGRQFPNYSSELNVNALELEDSALYLCASSLVAALSYEQYFGPGTRLTVT.

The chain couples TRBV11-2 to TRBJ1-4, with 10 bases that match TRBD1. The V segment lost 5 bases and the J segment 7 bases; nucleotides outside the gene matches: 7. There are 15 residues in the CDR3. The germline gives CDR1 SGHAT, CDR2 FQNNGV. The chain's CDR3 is CASSPDRGRREKLFF. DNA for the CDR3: TGTGCCAGCAGCCCAGACAGGGGGCGTCGTGAAAAACTGTTTTTT.

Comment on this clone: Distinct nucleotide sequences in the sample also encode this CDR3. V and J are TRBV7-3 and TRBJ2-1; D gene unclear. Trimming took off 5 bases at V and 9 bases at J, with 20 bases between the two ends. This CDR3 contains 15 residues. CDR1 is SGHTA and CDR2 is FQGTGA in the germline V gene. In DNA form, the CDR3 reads TGTGCCAGCAGCCAAGAGAGGACGTACGGCGGTGAGCAGTTCTTC. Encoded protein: CASSQERTYGGEQFF.

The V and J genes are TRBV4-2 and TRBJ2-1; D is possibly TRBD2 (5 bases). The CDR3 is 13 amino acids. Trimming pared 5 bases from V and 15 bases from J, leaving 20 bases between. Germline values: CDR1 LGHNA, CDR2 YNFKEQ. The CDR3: CASSSDRDVGPFF. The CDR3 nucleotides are TGTGCCAGCAGCTCGGACCGGGATGTTGGGCCGTTCTTC.

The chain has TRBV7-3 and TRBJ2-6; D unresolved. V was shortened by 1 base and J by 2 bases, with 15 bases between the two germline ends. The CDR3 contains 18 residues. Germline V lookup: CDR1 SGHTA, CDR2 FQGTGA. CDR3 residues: CASSLKRVGVAGANVLTF. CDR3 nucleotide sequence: TGTGCCAGCAGCTTAAAAAGGGTAGGAGTGGCTGGGGCCAACGTCCTGACTTTC.

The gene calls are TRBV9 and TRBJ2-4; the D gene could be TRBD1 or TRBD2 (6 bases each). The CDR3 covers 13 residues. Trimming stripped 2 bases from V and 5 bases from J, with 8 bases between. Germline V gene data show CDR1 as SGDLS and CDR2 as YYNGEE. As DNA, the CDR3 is TGTGCCAGCAGCGTGGGGGGCCAAAACATTCAGTACTTC. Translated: CASSVGGQNIQYF.

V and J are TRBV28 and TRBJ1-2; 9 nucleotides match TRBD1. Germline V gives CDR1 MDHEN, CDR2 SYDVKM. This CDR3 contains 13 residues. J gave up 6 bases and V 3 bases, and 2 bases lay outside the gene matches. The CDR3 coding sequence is TGTGCCAGCAGTTTTGGACAGGGGAATGGCTACACCTTC. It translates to CASSFGQGNGYTF.

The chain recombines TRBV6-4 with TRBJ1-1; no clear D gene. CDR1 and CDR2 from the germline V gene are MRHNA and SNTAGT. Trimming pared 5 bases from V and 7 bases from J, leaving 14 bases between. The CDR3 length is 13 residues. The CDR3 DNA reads TGTGCCAGCAGTCTTGACTCAGGCCTTGAAGCTTTCTTT. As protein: CASSLDSGLEAFF.

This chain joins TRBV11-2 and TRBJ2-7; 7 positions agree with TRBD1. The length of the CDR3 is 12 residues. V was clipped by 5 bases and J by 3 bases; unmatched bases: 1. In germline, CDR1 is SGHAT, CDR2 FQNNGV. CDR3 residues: CASSGQVYEQYF. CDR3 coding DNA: TGTGCCAGCAGCGGACAGGTCTACGAGCAGTACTTC. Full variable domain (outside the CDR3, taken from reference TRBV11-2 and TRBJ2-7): EAGVAQSPRYKIIEKRQSVAFWCNPISGHATLYWYQQILGQGPKLLIQFQNNGVVDDSQLPKDRFSAERLKGVDSTLKIQPAKLEDSAVYLCASSGQVYEQYFGPGTRLTVT.

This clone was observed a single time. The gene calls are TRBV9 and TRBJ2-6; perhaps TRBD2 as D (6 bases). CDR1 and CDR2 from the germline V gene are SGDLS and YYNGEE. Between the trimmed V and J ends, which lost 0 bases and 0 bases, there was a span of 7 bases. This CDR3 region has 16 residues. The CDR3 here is CASSVGTNSGANVLTF. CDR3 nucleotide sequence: TGTGCCAGCAGCGTAGGGACTAACTCTGGGGCCAACGTCCTGACTTTC.

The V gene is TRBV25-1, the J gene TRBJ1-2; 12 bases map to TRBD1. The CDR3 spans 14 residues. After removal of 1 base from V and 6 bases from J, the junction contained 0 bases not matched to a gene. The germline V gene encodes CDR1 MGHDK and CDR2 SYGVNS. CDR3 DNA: TGTGCCAGCAGTGAATGGGACAGGGGGCATGGCTACACCTTC. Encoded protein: CASSEWDRGHGYTF.

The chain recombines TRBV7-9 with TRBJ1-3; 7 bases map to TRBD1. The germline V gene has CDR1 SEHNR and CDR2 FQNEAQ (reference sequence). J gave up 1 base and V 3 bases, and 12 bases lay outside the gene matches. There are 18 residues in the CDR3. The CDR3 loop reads CASSFPLSKTGSGNTIYF. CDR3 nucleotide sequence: TGTGCCAGCAGCTTCCCGCTGTCCAAGACAGGGTCTGGAAACACCATATATTTT.

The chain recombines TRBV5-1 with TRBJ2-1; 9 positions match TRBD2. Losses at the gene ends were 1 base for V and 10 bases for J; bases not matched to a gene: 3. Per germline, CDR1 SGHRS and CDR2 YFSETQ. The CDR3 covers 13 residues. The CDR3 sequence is CASSLRLAGEQFF. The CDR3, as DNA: TGCGCCAGCAGCTTGAGGCTAGCGGGGGAGCAGTTCTTC.

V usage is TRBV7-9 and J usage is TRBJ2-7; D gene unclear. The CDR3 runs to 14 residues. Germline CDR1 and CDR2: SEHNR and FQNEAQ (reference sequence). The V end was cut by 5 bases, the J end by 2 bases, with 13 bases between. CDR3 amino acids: CASSLQPSPYEQYF. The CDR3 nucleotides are TGTGCCAGCAGCCTGCAGCCGTCACCCTACGAGCAGTACTTC.

The CDR3 region is CASSERARTGTGELFF. The CDR3 bases are TGTGCCAGCAGTGAAAGGGCGAGAACGGGAACCGGGGAGCTGTTTTTT. This chain connects TRBV2 to TRBJ2-2; D perhaps matches TRBD2 (5 bases). CDR3 length: 16 amino acids. Germline V gene sequence: CDR1 SNHLY, CDR2 FYNNEI. The ends were cut back, 2 bases at V and 5 bases at J, with 15 bases in the middle.

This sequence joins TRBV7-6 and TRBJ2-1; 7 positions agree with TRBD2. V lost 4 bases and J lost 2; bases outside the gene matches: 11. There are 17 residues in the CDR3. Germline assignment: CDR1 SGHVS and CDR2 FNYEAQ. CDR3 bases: TGTGCCAGCAGCTCCTATCAGAGACTAGCTACCTACAATGAGCAGTTCTTC. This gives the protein CASSSYQRLATYNEQFF. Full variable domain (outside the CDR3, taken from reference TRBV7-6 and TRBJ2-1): GAGVSQSPRYKVTKRGQDVALRCDPISGHVSLYWYRQALGQGPEFLTYFNYEAQQDKSGLPNDRFSAERPEGSISTLTIQRTEQRDSAMYRCASSSYQRLATYNEQFFGPGTRLTVL.

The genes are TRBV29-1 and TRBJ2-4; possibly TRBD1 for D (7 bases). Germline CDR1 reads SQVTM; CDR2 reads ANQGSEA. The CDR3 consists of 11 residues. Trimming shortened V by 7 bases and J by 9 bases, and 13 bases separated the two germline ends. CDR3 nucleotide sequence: TGCAGCGGCTCCCAGGGGGGCATTCAGTACTTC. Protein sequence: CSGSQGGIQYF.

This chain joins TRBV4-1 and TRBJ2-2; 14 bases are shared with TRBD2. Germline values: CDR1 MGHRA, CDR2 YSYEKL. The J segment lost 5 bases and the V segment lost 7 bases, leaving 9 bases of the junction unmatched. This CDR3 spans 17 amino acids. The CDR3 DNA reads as TGCGCCAGCAACAGGGGACTAGCGGGAGTGGTTACCGGGGAGCTGTTTTTT. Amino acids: CASNRGLAGVVTGELFF.